The 19 T cell receptor beta chains reported below all come from one sample, sequenced in a study of blood T cell repertoires in COVID-19. Sequenced by immunoSEQ multiplex PCR; TCRdb stores in-frame clones only, minus some. The data show 100,000 to 150,000 clones, around 88% seen once. Sequencing input: peripheral blood. The origin of the receptors is a man aged 50 to 59 with acute or convalescent COVID-19.

The table lists this clone with a count of one. V gene TRBV10-1 combines with J gene TRBJ1-5, with D unresolved. This CDR3 spans 13 amino acids. Trimming took off 5 bases at V and 5 bases at J, with 10 bases between the two ends. CDR1 WNHNN and CDR2 SYGVQD come from the germline V gene (reference sequence). The CDR3 protein is CASSPGSDQPQHF. The CDR3 coding sequence is TGCGCCAGCAGTCCGGGATCCGATCAGCCCCAGCATTTT.

This clone has just one count. This chain connects TRBV7-6 to TRBJ1-6, with D perhaps matching TRBD1 (6 bases). Germline CDR1 SGHVS, CDR2 FNYEAQ. Trimming shortened V by 4 bases and J by 2 bases, and 12 bases separated the two germline ends. The CDR3 totals 16 residues. CDR3 bases: TGTGCCAGCAGCTCTACAGGGCTGACCTATAATTCACCCCTCCACTTT. Encoded protein: CASSSTGLTYNSPLHF. The entire variable domain, with the rest obtained from reference TRBV7-6 and TRBJ1-6, is as follows: GAGVSQSPRYKVTKRGQDVALRCDPISGHVSLYWYRQALGQGPEFLTYFNYEAQQDKSGLPNDRFSAERPEGSISTLTIQRTEQRDSAMYRCASSSTGLTYNSPLHFGNGTRLTVT.

This chain joins TRBV20-1 and TRBJ1-1; 7 nucleotides line up with TRBD1. The trim removed 5 bases at V and 4 bases at J, leaving 1 base unmatched. CDR3 length: 11 amino acids. From germline, CDR1 is DFQATT and CDR2 SNEGSKA (reference sequence). Here the CDR3 DNA reads TGCAGTGCTGGGACAGCCACTGAAGCTTTCTTT. This sequence encodes CSAGTATEAFF.

V gene TRBV5-1 combines with J gene TRBJ1-1, with a possible D match to TRBD1 (6 bases). CDR1 and CDR2 (germline): SGHRS, YFSETQ. Trimming took off 0 bases at V and 4 bases at J, with 13 bases between the two ends. CDR3 length equals 15 residues. Written as DNA, the CDR3 is TGCGCCAGCAGCTTGGTACAGGGCGGGGGCACTGAAGCTTTCTTT. Translation gives CASSLVQGGGTEAFF.

The gene calls are TRBV5-1 and TRBJ2-1; D call uncertain. Trimming removed 0 bases at V and 8 bases at J, with 3 bases between. This CDR3 spans 11 amino acids. Germline CDR1 and CDR2: SGHRS and YFSETQ. CDR3 in DNA: TGCGCCAGCAGCTTGGCATATGAGCAGTTCTTC. As protein: CASSLAYEQFF.

The chain recombines TRBV7-2 with TRBJ2-4; D remains ambiguous. Trimming cost V 5 bases and J 0 bases, with 14 bases left between them. Germline V gives CDR1 SGHTA, CDR2 FQGNSA. CDR3 length equals 16 residues. As DNA, the CDR3 is TGTGCCAGCAGCCCAAGTTTGGGCTTAGCCAAAAACATTCAGTACTTC. It translates to CASSPSLGLAKNIQYF.

V and J are TRBV30 and TRBJ1-4; D perhaps matches TRBD1 (5 bases). Germline CDR1 reads GTSNPN; CDR2 reads SVGIG (reference sequence). This CDR3 region has 13 residues. The ends were cut back, 4 bases at V and 3 bases at J, with 9 bases in the middle. The CDR3 coding sequence is TGTGCCTGGACGACAGCCCCTAATGAAAAACTGTTTTTT. Residues: CAWTTAPNEKLFF.

The chain is built from TRBV5-1 and TRBJ1-1; D possibly corresponds to TRBD1 (5 bases). The CDR3 contains 14 residues. Trimming pared 0 bases from V and 1 base from J, leaving 7 bases between. Germline V CDR1 and CDR2: SGHRS, YFSETQ. CDR3: CASSLGQTNTEAFF. CDR3 DNA: TGCGCCAGCAGCTTGGGACAGACGAACACTGAAGCTTTCTTT.

The rearrangement links TRBV15 to TRBJ2-7; 9 bases agree with TRBD2. Per germline, CDR1 LNHNV and CDR2 YYDKDF (reference sequence). This CDR3 spans 18 amino acids. V trimming: 0 bases; J trimming: 2 bases; junction bases outside the gene matches: 11. CDR3: CATSRDYPSGTFTYEQYF. The CDR3 DNA reads TGTGCCACCAGCAGAGATTATCCTAGCGGGACTTTTACCTACGAGCAGTACTTC.

This clone came up a few times. The chain employs TRBV10-3 and TRBJ1-4; 10 positions agree with TRBD1. Per germline, CDR1 ENHRY and CDR2 SYGVKD. The CDR3 is made up of 15 amino acids. Unmatched junction bases numbered 3, after V lost 0 bases and J lost 8 bases. The CDR3 bases are TGTGCCATCAGTGAGTCCCCGGGACAGGGGGAAAAACTGTTTTTT. This sequence encodes CAISESPGQGEKLFF.

This clone turned up a few times. The V call is TRBV3-1 (or the pseudogene TRBV3-2), the J call TRBJ1-1; D is unclear. The CDR3 spans 17 residues. V was cut by 4 bases and J by 0 bases, with 18 bases left in between. In germline, CDR1 is LGHDT, CDR2 YNNKEL (reference sequence). The CDR3 DNA is TGTGCCAGCAGCCCCCTGCGGAAGACCGCAGTGAACACTGAAGCTTTCTTT. This encodes CASSPLRKTAVNTEAFF.

Turning to this clone: Compared with germline, one end of the junction differs, possibly owing to a read error. V and J are TRBV12-3 or TRBV12-4 and TRBJ1-5; no firm D call. This CDR3 has 12 residues. The CDR3 protein is CTSTYSNQPQHF. The CDR3 coding sequence is TGTACCAGCACCTACAGCAATCAGCCCCAGCATTTT.

The chain employs TRBV5-1 and TRBJ2-1; D perhaps matches TRBD1 (5 bases). The CDR3 is 14 residues long. Trimming shortened V by 0 bases and J by 5 bases, and 9 bases separated the two germline ends. Germline CDR1 and CDR2: SGHRS and YFSETQ. The CDR3 DNA sequence: TGCGCCAGCAGCTTGGGTACAGGTAACAATGAGCAGTTCTTC. It is translated as CASSLGTGNNEQFF.

The genes are TRBV28 and TRBJ1-2; 9 bases are shared with TRBD1. This CDR3 has 19 amino acids. Germline CDR1 MDHEN, CDR2 SYDVKM. Trimming removed 6 bases from V and 3 bases from J; junction bases left unmatched: 20. The CDR3 nucleotides are TGTGCCAGCAGATTTCCCCCGGGACAGGGAACCCGGGGGGACTATGGCTACACCTTC. Translated, it gives CASRFPPGQGTRGDYGYTF.

The V and J genes are TRBV2 and TRBJ1-1; D not resolved. CDR1 SNHLY and CDR2 FYNNEI come from the germline V gene. The CDR3 totals 14 residues. V was cut by 1 base and J by 3 bases, with 9 bases left in between. The CDR3 sequence: CASSEDVADTEAFF. The CDR3 region has the DNA TGTGCCAGCAGTGAAGACGTGGCGGACACTGAAGCTTTCTTT.

The chain has TRBV28 and TRBJ1-4; 10 nucleotides agree with TRBD1. V lost 6 bases, J lost 10 bases, and 11 bases stayed unmatched. The CDR3 runs 15 residues. CDR1 and CDR2 (germline): MDHEN, SYDVKM. The CDR3: CASSLGQGDFPKLFF. As DNA, the CDR3 is TGTGCCAGCAGCCTCGGACAGGGGGATTTCCCAAAACTGTTTTTT.

This clone was counted only a few times. The sample has other DNA sequences that encode this CDR3 too. The chain joins TRBV6-5 to TRBJ1-2; TRBD1 aligns across 10 bases. Losses at the gene ends were 5 bases for V and 9 bases for J; bases not matched to a gene: 3. This CDR3 comprises 12 residues. Germline lookup yields CDR1 MNHEY and CDR2 SVGAGI. The CDR3 DNA follows: TGTGCCAGCAGTCCGGGACAGGGGCGCTACACCTTC. Its protein product is CASSPGQGRYTF.

This clone came up once. This chain joins TRBV29-1 and TRBJ2-7; tentatively, D is TRBD1 (5 bases). The CDR3 extends over 14 amino acids. Looked up from germline, CDR1 is SQVTM and CDR2 is ANQGSEA. V was trimmed by 4 bases and J by 0 bases, leaving 13 bases between them. Here the CDR3 reads CSVVAGRSSYEQYF. For the CDR3, the DNA is TGCAGCGTTGTTGCAGGGCGAAGCTCCTACGAGCAGTACTTC.

The chain is built from TRBV4-2 and TRBJ2-5; a possible D gene is TRBD1 (5 bases). V was clipped by 0 bases and J by 2 bases, with 7 bases between them. This CDR3 comprises 14 residues. Germline CDR1 reads LGHNA; CDR2 reads YNFKEQ. The CDR3 spells CASSQDNRQETQYF. DNA for the CDR3: TGTGCCAGCAGCCAAGATAACAGGCAAGAGACCCAGTACTTC.